This is a list of T cell receptor beta chains from one sample in a study of human T cells and chemical hapten exposure. MiXCR, run by TCRdb on the 5' RACE reads, gives a single entry per CDR3 protein. The sample consists of 130,000 or so distinct CDR3 sequences, 3.5% to 5% of them appearing once. Source of these receptors: a female donor in good health. Both conserved end residues are part of each CDR3. The D gene is left open where the match is weak. Expanded clones are given a class, and other clones once, few, many or no size at all.

NA	TRBV9	many	TRBJ2-7	14	TGTGCCAGCAGCGTAGTGGATGGGGGATCGGAGCAGTACTTC	CASSVVDGGSEQYF
NA	TRBV6-2/TRBV6-3	NA	TRBJ2-3	18	TGTGCCAGCATCCCTTCACGACGGCAGGCCCCTAGCACAGATACGCAGTATTTT	CASIPSRRQAPSTDTQYF
NA	TRBV5-1	NA	TRBJ1-6	15	TGCGCCAGCAGCTTGGCCCCGGAGCGCGTTTCACCCCTCCACTTT	CASSLAPERVSPLHF
NA	TRBV28	many	TRBJ1-2	15	TGTGCCAGCAGTCCCAAGGGACTCGGGGGCTATGGCTACACCTTC	CASSPKGLGGYGYTF
TRBD2	TRBV7-2	many	TRBJ2-3	17	TGTGCCAGCAGCTTAGGTCGCGGGGGGGCCGGTTGGGATACGCAGTATTTT	CASSLGRGGAGWDTQYF
NA	TRBV6-2/TRBV6-3	few	TRBJ1-5	14	TGTGCCAGCAGTCATCTCCGGATCAATCAGCCCCAGCATTTT	CASSHLRINQPQHF
TRBD1	TRBV29-1	many	TRBJ2-1	14	TGCAGCGTTGAGGGCCAGGGGGCGGTCAATGAGCAGTTCTTC	CSVEGQGAVNEQFF
NA	TRBV5-4	many	TRBJ1-5	14	TGTGCCAGCAGCTTGGGACCAGGTGAGCAGCCCCAGCATTTT	CASSLGPGEQPQHF
NA	TRBV20-1	NA	TRBJ2-4	15	TGCAGTGCCGCTAGGCCAGGGGAAGCCAAAAACATTCAGTACTTC	CSAARPGEAKNIQYF
NA	TRBV6-1	many	TRBJ2-1	18	TGTGCCAGCAGTGAACCCCCACCTGGGCTCTTAACCTACAATGAGCAGTTCTTC	CASSEPPPGLLTYNEQFF
NA	TRBV9	many	TRBJ2-7	15	TGTGCCAGCAGCGTAGGGGAGTTTAGCTCCTACGAGCAGTACTTC	CASSVGEFSSYEQYF
TRBD2	TRBV6-1	NA	TRBJ2-3	14	TGTGCCAGCACCGGACTAGCGGTAACAGATACGCAGTATTTT	CASTGLAVTDTQYF
NA	TRBV5-5	many	TRBJ2-3	17	TGTGCCAGCAGCCCCCTCCCCCGGGACGGAAGCACAGATACGCAGTATTTT	CASSPLPRDGSTDTQYF
TRBD1	TRBV12-3/TRBV12-4	few	TRBJ1-4	15	TGTGCCAGCAGTGACAGGGGGCGAGGCCATGAAAAACTGTTTTTT	CASSDRGRGHEKLFF
NA	TRBV18	many	TRBJ1-6	15	TGTGCCAGCTCACCTTCAGGGGCCCTTAATTCACCCCTCCACTTT	CASSPSGALNSPLHF
TRBD2	TRBV12-3/TRBV12-4	many	TRBJ2-1	14	TGTGCCAGCAGTACTTTACGGACTAGCGGGAAGCAGTTCTTC	CASSTLRTSGKQFF
TRBD1	TRBV28	NA	TRBJ2-3	16	TGTGCCAGCAGTCCTTCGGGACAGGGAGCGACAGATACGCAGTATTTT	CASSPSGQGATDTQYF
NA	TRBV12-3/TRBV12-4	many	TRBJ2-3	15	TGTGCCAGCAGTTTAAATGGGGGGCCGGCAGATACGCAGTATTTT	CASSLNGGPADTQYF
TRBD2	TRBV12-3/TRBV12-4	many	TRBJ2-3	16	TGTGCCAGCAGTTTCAGGGGACTAGAATTCACAGATACGCAGTATTTT	CASSFRGLEFTDTQYF
NA	TRBV20-1	few	TRBJ2-1	12	TGCAGTGCTATCTCCTGGGATCGCAAGCAGTTCTTC	CSAISWDRKQFF
NA	TRBV5-4	few	TRBJ1-6	16	TGTGCCAGCAGCTTGGCAGGGTCCTCCTATAATTCACCCCTCCACTTT	CASSLAGSSYNSPLHF
TRBD2	TRBV7-2	many	TRBJ2-5	16	TGTGCCAGCAGCTCGAGACTAGCGGGGAGGGGAGAGACCCAGTACTTC	CASSSRLAGRGETQYF
TRBD1	TRBV6-1	NA	TRBJ2-7	13	TGTGCCAGCGGACAAGACAGGGCCTACGAGCAGTACTTC	CASGQDRAYEQYF
TRBD2	TRBV13	few	TRBJ2-1	16	TGTGCCAGCAGCTTAGGTTTGCGGGGGAGTTACAATGAGCAGTTCTTC	CASSLGLRGSYNEQFF
TRBD2	TRBV5-1	many	TRBJ2-1	13	TGCGCCAGCAGCTCCCGGGAGGATGGTGAGCAGTTCTTC	CASSSREDGEQFF
NA	TRBV6-6	few	TRBJ2-3	14	TGTGCCAGCAGTTACGGGCCTTTACACGATACGCAGTATTTT	CASSYGPLHDTQYF
NA	TRBV4-3	many	TRBJ2-5	13	TGCGCCAGCAGCCTTGGGGGTGTTGGGACCCAGTACTTC	CASSLGGVGTQYF
NA	TRBV7-9	many	TRBJ2-1	13	TGTGCCAGCAGCCCTGCCCCCGTAAATGAGCAGTTCTTC	CASSPAPVNEQFF
NA	TRBV11-2	many	TRBJ2-2	16	TGTGCCAGCAGCTACAATGTGGACGTACAGTACGGGGAGCTGTTTTTT	CASSYNVDVQYGELFF
NA	TRBV12-5	many	TRBJ1-1	15	TGTGCTAGTGGTTTGGTTGTGGGGCCGGACACTGAAGCTTTCTTT	CASGLVVGPDTEAFF
NA	TRBV12-3/TRBV12-4	many	TRBJ1-5	14	TGTGCCAGCAGAGGGGGGGACGGCAATCAGCCCCAGCATTTT	CASRGGDGNQPQHF
NA	TRBV14	many	TRBJ1-5	16	TGTGCCAGCAGCCAAGACGAGGCGGGCGGCAATCAGCCCCAGCATTTT	CASSQDEAGGNQPQHF
TRBD1	TRBV20-1	many	TRBJ1-4	13	TGCAGTGTTTCGCCAGGGGGCGAAGAAAAACTGTTTTTT	CSVSPGGEEKLFF
TRBD2	TRBV10-3	many	TRBJ2-3	15	TGTGCCATCAGTGACCTAGCGGGAAGCACAGATACGCAGTATTTT	CAISDLAGSTDTQYF
TRBD2	TRBV28	NA	TRBJ2-1	16	TGTGCCAGCAGTCCCGGGGTAGCGGGGGCCTACAATGAGCAGTTCTTC	CASSPGVAGAYNEQFF
TRBD2	TRBV12-3/TRBV12-4	many	TRBJ2-1	15	TGTGCCAGCAGTTTTTCGAGCGGGGTCGACAATGAGCAGTTCTTC	CASSFSSGVDNEQFF
NA	TRBV20-1	many	TRBJ2-1	16	TGCAGTGCTAGAGATCAGGTCAGGGGTTCCTACAATGAGCAGTTCTTC	CSARDQVRGSYNEQFF
TRBD1	TRBV5-1	many	TRBJ2-1	15	TGCGCCAGCAGCTACCGGGACAGAAATTACAATGAGCAGTTCTTC	CASSYRDRNYNEQFF
NA	TRBV18	many	TRBJ2-5	13	TGTGCCAGCTCACCACCAGTCCGAGAGACCCAGTACTTC	CASSPPVRETQYF
NA	TRBV12-3/TRBV12-4	many	TRBJ2-7	11	TGTGCCAGCAGTTTAGTGTACGAGCAGTACTTC	CASSLVYEQYF
TRBD2	TRBV3-1	many	TRBJ2-1	18	TGTGCCAGCAGCCAAGTTTTGGGGGGGGGGACTACAATCAGTGAGCAGTTCTTC	CASSQVLGGGTTISEQFF
NA	TRBV7-9	NA	TRBJ1-5	14	TGTGCCAGCAGCTTGGGGGGCGGGAATCAGCCCCAGCATTTT	CASSLGGGNQPQHF
NA	TRBV5-6	many	TRBJ2-7	12	TGTGCCAGCAGCCGGGACTTTTACGAGCAGTACTTC	CASSRDFYEQYF
TRBD2	TRBV28	many	TRBJ2-1	16	TGTGCCAGCTCCCCTGAGGCGGGGGGGTCGTGGAATGAGCAGTTCTTC	CASSPEAGGSWNEQFF
TRBD1	TRBV6-6	many	TRBJ2-2	15	TGTGCCAGCAGTAGGACAGGGGCGAACACCGGGGAGCTGTTTTTT	CASSRTGANTGELFF
NA	TRBV11-2	many	TRBJ1-1	13	TGTGCCAGCATCCCCCCCCCCAGCACTGAAGCTTTCTTT	CASIPPPSTEAFF